These 17 T cell receptor beta chains were sequenced from one sample in a study of blood T cell repertoires in COVID-19. Produced via immunoSEQ multiplex PCR; TCRdb's table is partial and in-frame only. The table shows fewer than 200,000 clones, with less than 85% occurring only once. The source material was PBMCs or T cells enriched from blood (not recorded which). The receptor set was obtained from a man in his fifties or sixties who had recovered from COVID-19.

This chain links TRBV6-2 or TRBV6-3 with TRBJ2-3; perhaps TRBD2 as D (5 bases). Germline CDR1 reads MNHEY; CDR2 reads SVGEGT. The CDR3 contains 15 residues. The germline V and J ends were trimmed by 5 bases and 4 bases, with 16 bases remaining between them. The CDR3 DNA reads TGTGCCAGCAGTACTCTGGACTCTAATTCAGATACGCAGTATTTT. Protein: CASSTLDSNSDTQYF.

The V call is TRBV29-1, the J call TRBJ1-4, with TRBD1 as a possible D gene (6 bases). There are 13 residues in the CDR3. Germline lookup yields CDR1 SQVTM and CDR2 ANQGSEA. V was shortened by 6 bases and J by 4 bases, with 12 bases between the two germline ends. In DNA, the CDR3 is TGCAGCGTCCGGGACACCAGTAATGAAAAACTGTTTTTT. This sequence encodes CSVRDTSNEKLFF.

The chain employs TRBV18 and TRBJ1-2; D uncertain. Germline CDR1 is KGHSH and CDR2 is LQKENI. Trimming removed 2 bases from V and 4 bases from J, with 17 bases in between. This CDR3 comprises 16 residues. CDR3 amino acids: CASSPFPGSVGYGYTF. The CDR3 DNA follows: TGTGCCAGCTCACCATTTCCCGGGTCTGTAGGCTATGGCTACACCTTC.

This clone was detected only once. The chain couples TRBV12-3 or TRBV12-4 to TRBJ1-1, with 8 bases fitting TRBD1. The CDR3 is made up of 13 amino acids. V lost 10 bases to trimming and J lost 3 bases; unmatched junction nucleotides: 7. CDR3 nucleotide sequence: TGTGCCACATGGGACAGGAAGGACACTGAAGCTTTCTTT. The encoded protein is CATWDRKDTEAFF.

The gene calls are TRBV4-2 and TRBJ2-2, with D perhaps TRBD2 (6 bases). The germline V gene has CDR1 LGHNA and CDR2 YNFKEQ. CDR3 length: 14 amino acids. Trimming left V 4 bases short and J 7 bases short, with 13 bases between. CDR3 sequence (DNA): TGTGCCAGCAGCCGCCGCGTGGGGGGCGGGGAGCTGTTTTTT. It codes for CASSRRVGGGELFF.

This clone was seen only once. The CDR3 region has the DNA TGTGCCAGCAAACGGGTTGGCTACACCTTC. This translates into CASKRVGYTF. The chain links TRBV2 to TRBJ1-2; D gene ambiguous. The CDR3 has 10 residues. The V gene lost 7 bases and the J gene lost 7 bases, with 7 bases spanning the gap. CDR1 and CDR2 from the germline V gene are SNHLY and FYNNEI.

The rearrangement uses TRBV29-1 and TRBJ2-3; D call uncertain. V lost 4 bases, J lost 0 bases, and 8 bases lay in between. CDR3 length equals 13 residues. Germline assignment: CDR1 SQVTM and CDR2 ANQGSEA. This CDR3 reads CSVAPTSTDTQYF. In DNA, the CDR3 is TGCAGCGTTGCCCCGACTAGCACAGATACGCAGTATTTT.

J is TRBJ1-4 and V is TRBV7-6, with 8 bases identical to TRBD1. V shed 4 bases and J 7 bases; nucleotides not matched to a gene: 5. The CDR3 runs to 14 residues. Germline V gene data show CDR1 as SGHVS and CDR2 as FNYEAQ. CDR3 in DNA: TGTGCCAGCAGCTCCGGACAGGGCGCTGAAAAACTGTTTTTT. Translated: CASSSGQGAEKLFF.

The chain combines TRBV12-2 with TRBJ2-7; whether TRBD1, the table's D call, matches the DNA was not checked. TRBV12-2 is recorded as a pseudogene. The CDR3 totals 17 residues. The CDR3 sequence is CASRFRIGQGGTYEQYF. CDR3 DNA sequence: TGTGCAAGTCGCTTCCGTATCGGACAGGGGGGGACCTACGAGCAGTACTTC.

The rearrangement uses TRBV9 and TRBJ2-3, with a tentative D call TRBD1 (5 bases). Germline lookup yields CDR1 SGDLS and CDR2 YYNGEE. Trimming took off 7 bases at V and 1 base at J, with 16 bases between the two ends. The length of the CDR3 is 15 residues. As DNA, the CDR3 is TGTGCCAGCTCCCGATGGGGCAGGGGCACAGATACGCAGTATTTT. It yields the protein CASSRWGRGTDTQYF. Full variable domain (missing parts from reference TRBV9 and TRBJ2-3): DSGVTQTPKHLITATGQRVTLRCSPRSGDLSVYWYQQSLDQGLQFLIQYYNGEERAKGNILERFSAQQFPDLHSELNLSSLELGDSALYFCASSRWGRGTDTQYFGPGTRLTVL.

V usage is TRBV7-2 and J usage is TRBJ2-7; TRBD2 matches 9 bases. The CDR3 has 16 residues. V shed 2 bases, J shed 3 bases, and the junction held 8 bases outside the gene matches. Germline loops: CDR1 SGHTA, CDR2 FQGNSA. The CDR3 here is CASSLLPGGGGYEQYF. The CDR3 DNA reads as TGTGCCAGCAGCTTACTCCCTGGCGGGGGGGGCTACGAGCAGTACTTC.

The chain recombines TRBV30 with TRBJ2-2; D unresolved. The V and J ends lost 2 bases and 5 bases respectively, with 9 bases between them. The CDR3 covers 13 residues. CDR1 is GTSNPN and CDR2 is SVGIG in the germline V gene (reference sequence). The CDR3 DNA reads as TGTGCCTGGAGTCAAGAGGAGACCGGGGAGCTGTTTTTT. Its translation: CAWSQEETGELFF.

V and J are TRBV2 and TRBJ1-5; weak D call: TRBD1 (5 bases). Germline V CDR1 and CDR2: SNHLY, FYNNEI. The germline V and J ends were trimmed by 3 bases and 4 bases, with 7 bases remaining between them. There are 13 residues in the CDR3. This CDR3 reads CASSEGPNQPQHF. For the CDR3, the DNA is TGTGCCAGCAGTGAGGGGCCTAATCAGCCCCAGCATTTT.

The chain combines TRBV9 with TRBJ1-2, with D unclear. This CDR3 has 15 amino acids. Germline-derived CDR1 and CDR2 are SGDLS and YYNGEE. V was trimmed by 0 bases and J by 4 bases, leaving 13 bases between them. The CDR3 loop is CASSVAAGLSYGYTF. CDR3 coding DNA: TGTGCCAGCAGCGTAGCGGCAGGATTAAGCTATGGCTACACCTTC.

This clone appeared once. This chain links TRBV27 with TRBJ1-1, with TRBD1 matching over 8 bases. This CDR3 has 16 amino acids. Trimming removed 5 bases from V and 2 bases from J; junction bases left unmatched: 10. Germline loops: CDR1 MNHEY, CDR2 SMNVEV (reference sequence). CDR3: CASSRSAQGANTEAFF. In DNA form, the CDR3 reads TGTGCCAGCAGTAGAAGCGCGCAGGGGGCAAACACTGAAGCTTTCTTT.

For this clone: The junction differs from germline at one of its ends, possibly a read error. The chain links TRBV7-7 to TRBJ2-3, with 8 bases that match TRBD2. The CDR3 length is 15 residues. CDR1 is SSHAT, CDR2 FNYEAQ, per germline (reference sequence). CDR3 in amino acids: CASSLNSGGTDTQYF. The CDR3, as DNA: TGTGCTAGCAGCTTGAATAGCGGGGGCACAGATACGCAGTATTTT.

The chain is built from TRBV7-9 and TRBJ1-3; the D is unclear. Germline CDR1 SEHNR, CDR2 FQNEAQ (reference sequence). V lost 3 bases, J lost 2 bases, and 14 bases lay in between. The CDR3 loop spans 16 amino acids. Written as DNA, the CDR3 is TGTGCCAGCAGCTTCATTCCAGGAAAAGCTGGAAACACCATATATTTT. Its translation is CASSFIPGKAGNTIYF.